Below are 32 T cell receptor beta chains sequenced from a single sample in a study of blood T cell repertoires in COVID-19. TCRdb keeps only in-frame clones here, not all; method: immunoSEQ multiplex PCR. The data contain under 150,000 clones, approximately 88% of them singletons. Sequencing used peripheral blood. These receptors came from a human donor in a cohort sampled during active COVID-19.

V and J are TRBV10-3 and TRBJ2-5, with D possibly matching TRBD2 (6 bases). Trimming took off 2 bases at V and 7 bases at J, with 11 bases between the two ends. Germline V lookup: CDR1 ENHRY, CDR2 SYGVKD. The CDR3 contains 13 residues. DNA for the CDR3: TGTGCCATCAGTGAGGTGGGCGGGGTGACCCAGTACTTC. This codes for CAISEVGGVTQYF.

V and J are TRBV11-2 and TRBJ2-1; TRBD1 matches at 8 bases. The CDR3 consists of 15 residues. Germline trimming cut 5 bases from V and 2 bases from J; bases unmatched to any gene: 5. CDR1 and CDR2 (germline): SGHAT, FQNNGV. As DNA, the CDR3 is TGTGCCAGCAGCCCTTACAGGGGGACCTACAATGAGCAGTTCTTC. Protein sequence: CASSPYRGTYNEQFF.

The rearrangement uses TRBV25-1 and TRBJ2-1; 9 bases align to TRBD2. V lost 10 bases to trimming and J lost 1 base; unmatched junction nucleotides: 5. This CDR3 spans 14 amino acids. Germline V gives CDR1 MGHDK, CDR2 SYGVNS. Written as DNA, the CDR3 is TGTGCCACACGTAGCGGGGGATCCTACAATGAGCAGTTCTTC. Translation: CATRSGGSYNEQFF.

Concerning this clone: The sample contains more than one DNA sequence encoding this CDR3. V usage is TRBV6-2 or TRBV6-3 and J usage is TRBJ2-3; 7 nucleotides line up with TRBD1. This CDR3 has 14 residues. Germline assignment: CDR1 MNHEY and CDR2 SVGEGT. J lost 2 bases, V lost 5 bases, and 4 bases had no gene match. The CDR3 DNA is TGTGCCAGCAGTCGACAGGGCTCCACAGATACGCAGTATTTT. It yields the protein CASSRQGSTDTQYF.

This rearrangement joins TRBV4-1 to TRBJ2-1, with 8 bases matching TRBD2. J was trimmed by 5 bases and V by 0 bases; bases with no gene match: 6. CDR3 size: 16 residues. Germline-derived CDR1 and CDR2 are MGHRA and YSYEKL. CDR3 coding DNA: TGCGCCAGCAGCCAAGATGGCCGGCGGGGGGACAATGAGCAGTTCTTC. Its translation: CASSQDGRRGDNEQFF.

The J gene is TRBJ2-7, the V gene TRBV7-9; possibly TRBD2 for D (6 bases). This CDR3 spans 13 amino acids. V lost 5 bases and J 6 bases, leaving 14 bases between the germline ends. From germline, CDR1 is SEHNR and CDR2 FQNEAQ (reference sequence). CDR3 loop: CASSPKAGTEQYF. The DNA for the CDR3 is TGTGCCAGCAGCCCCAAGGCGGGGACCGAGCAGTACTTC.

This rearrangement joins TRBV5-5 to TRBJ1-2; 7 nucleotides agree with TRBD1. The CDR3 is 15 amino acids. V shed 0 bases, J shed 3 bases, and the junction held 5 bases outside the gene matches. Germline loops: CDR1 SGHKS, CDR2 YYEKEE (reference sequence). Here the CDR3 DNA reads TGTGCCAGCAGCTTGGGGTACAGGGGTGACTATGGCTACACCTTC. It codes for CASSLGYRGDYGYTF.

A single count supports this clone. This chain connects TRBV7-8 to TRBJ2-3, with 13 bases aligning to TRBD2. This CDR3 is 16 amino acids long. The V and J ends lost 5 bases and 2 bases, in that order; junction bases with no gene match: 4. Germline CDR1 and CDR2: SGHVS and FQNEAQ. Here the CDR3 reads CASSTGLAGPTDTQYF. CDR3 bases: TGTGCCAGCAGCACGGGACTAGCGGGGCCCACAGATACGCAGTATTTT.

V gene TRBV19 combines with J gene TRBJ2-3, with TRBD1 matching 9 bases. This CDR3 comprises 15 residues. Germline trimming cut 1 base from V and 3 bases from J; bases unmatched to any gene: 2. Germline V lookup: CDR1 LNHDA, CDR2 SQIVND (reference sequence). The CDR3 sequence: CASSIGDRATDTQYF. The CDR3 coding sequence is TGTGCCAGTAGTATAGGGGACAGGGCGACAGATACGCAGTATTTT.

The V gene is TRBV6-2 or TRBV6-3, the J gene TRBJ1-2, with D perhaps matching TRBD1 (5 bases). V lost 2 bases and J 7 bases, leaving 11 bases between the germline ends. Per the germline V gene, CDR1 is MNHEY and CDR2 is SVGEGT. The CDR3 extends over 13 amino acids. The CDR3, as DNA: TGTGCCAGCAGTTACACAGGCCCGGGTGGCTACACCTTC. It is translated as CASSYTGPGGYTF.

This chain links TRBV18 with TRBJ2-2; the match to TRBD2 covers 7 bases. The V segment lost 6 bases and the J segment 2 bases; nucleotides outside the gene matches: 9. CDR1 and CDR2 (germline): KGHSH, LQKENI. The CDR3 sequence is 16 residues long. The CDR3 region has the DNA TGTGCCAGCTCCCCAACCGGGACTACAAACACCGGGGAGCTGTTTTTT. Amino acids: CASSPTGTTNTGELFF.

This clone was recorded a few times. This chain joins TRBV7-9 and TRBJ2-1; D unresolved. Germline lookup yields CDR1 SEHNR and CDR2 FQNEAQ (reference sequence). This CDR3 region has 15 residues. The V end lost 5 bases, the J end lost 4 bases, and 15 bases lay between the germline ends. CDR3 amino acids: CASSAAVWVYNEQFF. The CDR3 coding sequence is TGTGCCAGCAGCGCGGCCGTGTGGGTATACAATGAGCAGTTCTTC.

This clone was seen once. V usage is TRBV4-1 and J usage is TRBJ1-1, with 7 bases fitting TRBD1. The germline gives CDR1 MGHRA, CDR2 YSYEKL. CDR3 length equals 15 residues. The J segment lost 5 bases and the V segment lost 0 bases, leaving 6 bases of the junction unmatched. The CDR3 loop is CASSQDQHRGTEAFF. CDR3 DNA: TGCGCCAGCAGCCAAGATCAGCACAGGGGAACTGAAGCTTTCTTT.

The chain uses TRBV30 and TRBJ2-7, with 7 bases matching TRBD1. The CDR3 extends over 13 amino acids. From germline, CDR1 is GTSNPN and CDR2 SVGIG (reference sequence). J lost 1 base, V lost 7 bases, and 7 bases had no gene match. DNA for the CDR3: TGTGCCTCCGGACAGGATAATTCCTACGAGCAGTACTTC. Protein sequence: CASGQDNSYEQYF.

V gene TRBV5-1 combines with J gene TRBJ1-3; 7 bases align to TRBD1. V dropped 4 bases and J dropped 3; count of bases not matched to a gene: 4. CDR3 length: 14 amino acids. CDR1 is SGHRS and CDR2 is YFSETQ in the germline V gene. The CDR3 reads CASSERGLGNTIYF. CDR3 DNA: TGCGCCAGCAGCGAAAGGGGGCTTGGAAACACCATATATTTT.

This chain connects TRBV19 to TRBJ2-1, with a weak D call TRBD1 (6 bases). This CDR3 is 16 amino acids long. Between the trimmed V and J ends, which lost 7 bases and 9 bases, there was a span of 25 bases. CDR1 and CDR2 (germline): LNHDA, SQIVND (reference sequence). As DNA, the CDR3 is TGTGCCAGTACTACCCCCGGGACAAGGGGGATTAGTGAGCAGTTCTTC. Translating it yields CASTTPGTRGISEQFF. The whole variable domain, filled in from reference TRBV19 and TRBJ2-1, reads DGGITQSPKYLFRKEGQNVTLSCEQNLNHDAMYWYRQDPGQGLRLIYYSQIVNDFQKGDIAEGYSVSREKKESFPLTVTSAQKNPTAFYLCASTTPGTRGISEQFFGPGTRLTVL.

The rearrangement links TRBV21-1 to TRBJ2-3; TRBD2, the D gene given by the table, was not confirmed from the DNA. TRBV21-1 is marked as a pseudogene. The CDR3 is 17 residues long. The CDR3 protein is CASSQRVGGYYADTQYF. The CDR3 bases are TGTGCCAGCAGTCAAAGGGTCGGGGGGTATTACGCAGATACGCAGTATTTT.

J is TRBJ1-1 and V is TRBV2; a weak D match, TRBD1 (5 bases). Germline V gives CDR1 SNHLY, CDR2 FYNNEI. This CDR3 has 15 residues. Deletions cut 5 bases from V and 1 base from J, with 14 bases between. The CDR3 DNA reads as TGTGCCAGCAGTAACCCAGGGATCTCGAACACTGAAGCTTTCTTT. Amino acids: CASSNPGISNTEAFF.

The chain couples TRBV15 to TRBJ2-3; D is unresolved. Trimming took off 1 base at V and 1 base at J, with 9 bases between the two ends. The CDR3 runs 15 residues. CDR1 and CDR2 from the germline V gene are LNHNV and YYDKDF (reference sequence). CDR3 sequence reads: CATSRGTLRTDTQYF. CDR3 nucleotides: TGTGCCACCAGCAGAGGAACTCTACGCACAGATACGCAGTATTTT.

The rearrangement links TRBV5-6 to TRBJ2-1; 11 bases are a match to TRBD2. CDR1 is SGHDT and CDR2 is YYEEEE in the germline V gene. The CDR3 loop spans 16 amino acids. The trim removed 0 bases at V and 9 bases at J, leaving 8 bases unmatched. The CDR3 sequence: CASSLGTSGYLGEQFF. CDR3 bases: TGTGCCAGCAGCTTGGGGACTAGCGGGTACCTAGGTGAGCAGTTCTTC.

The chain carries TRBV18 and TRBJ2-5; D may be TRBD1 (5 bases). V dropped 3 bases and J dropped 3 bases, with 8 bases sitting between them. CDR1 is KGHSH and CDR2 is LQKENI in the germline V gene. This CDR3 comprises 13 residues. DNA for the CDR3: TGTGCCAGCTCACCGACAGTTGAAGAGACCCAGTACTTC. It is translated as CASSPTVEETQYF.

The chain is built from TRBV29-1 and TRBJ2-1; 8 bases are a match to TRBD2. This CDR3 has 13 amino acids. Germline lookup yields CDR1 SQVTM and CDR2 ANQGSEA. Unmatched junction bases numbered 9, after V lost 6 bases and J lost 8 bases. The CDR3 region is CSVPRGGVYEQFF. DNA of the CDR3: TGCAGCGTACCCCGGGGGGGTGTCTATGAGCAGTTCTTC.

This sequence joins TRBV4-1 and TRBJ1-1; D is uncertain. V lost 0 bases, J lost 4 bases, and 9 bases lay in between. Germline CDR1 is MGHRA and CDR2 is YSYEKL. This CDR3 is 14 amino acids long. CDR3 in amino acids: CASSQDSLSTEAFF. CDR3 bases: TGCGCCAGCAGCCAAGATAGCCTGAGCACTGAAGCTTTCTTT.

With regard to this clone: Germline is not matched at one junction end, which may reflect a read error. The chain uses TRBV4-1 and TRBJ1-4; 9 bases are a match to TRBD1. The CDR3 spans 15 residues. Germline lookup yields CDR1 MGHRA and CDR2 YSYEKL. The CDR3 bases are TGCCCCAGCAGCCGACAGGGGGCAACTAATGAAAAACTGTTTTTT. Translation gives CPSSRQGATNEKLFF.

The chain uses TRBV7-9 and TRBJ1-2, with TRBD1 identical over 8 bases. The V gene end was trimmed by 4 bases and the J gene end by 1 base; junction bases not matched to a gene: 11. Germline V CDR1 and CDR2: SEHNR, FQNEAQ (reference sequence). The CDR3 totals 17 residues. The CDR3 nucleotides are TGTGCCAGCAGCTCGACCGGACAGGGATACCTTAACTATGGCTACACCTTC. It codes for CASSSTGQGYLNYGYTF.

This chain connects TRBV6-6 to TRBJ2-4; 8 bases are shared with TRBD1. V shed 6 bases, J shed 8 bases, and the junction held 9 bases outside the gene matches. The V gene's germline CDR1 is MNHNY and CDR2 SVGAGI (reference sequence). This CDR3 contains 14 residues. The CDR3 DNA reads TGTGCCAGCAGACGATATCAGGGGGCAGACATTCAGTACTTC. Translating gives CASRRYQGADIQYF.

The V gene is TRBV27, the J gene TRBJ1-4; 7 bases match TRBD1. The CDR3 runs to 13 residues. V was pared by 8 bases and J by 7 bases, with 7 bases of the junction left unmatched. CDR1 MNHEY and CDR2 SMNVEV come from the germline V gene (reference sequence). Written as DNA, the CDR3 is TGTGCCAGCCTGGACAGGTGGAGTGAAAAACTGTTTTTT. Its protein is CASLDRWSEKLFF.

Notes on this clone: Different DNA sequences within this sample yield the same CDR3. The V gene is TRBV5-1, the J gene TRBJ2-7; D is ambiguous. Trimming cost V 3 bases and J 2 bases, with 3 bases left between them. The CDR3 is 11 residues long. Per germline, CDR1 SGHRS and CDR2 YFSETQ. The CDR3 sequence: CASSSTYEQYF. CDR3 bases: TGCGCCAGCAGCTCTACCTACGAGCAGTACTTC.

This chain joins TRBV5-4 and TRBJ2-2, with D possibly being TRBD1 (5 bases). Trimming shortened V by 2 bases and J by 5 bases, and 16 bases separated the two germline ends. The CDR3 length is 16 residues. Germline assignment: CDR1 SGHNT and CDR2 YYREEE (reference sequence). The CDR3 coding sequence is TGTGCCAGCAGCTTATCCGCGACAGACTCGACCGGGGAGCTGTTTTTT. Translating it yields CASSLSATDSTGELFF.

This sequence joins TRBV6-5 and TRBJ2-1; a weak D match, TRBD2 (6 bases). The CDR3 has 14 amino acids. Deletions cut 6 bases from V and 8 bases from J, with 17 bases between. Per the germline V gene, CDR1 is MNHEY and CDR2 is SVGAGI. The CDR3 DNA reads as TGTGCCAGCAGCCCCGGAGGGGTCTTTTATGAGCAGTTCTTC. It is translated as CASSPGGVFYEQFF.

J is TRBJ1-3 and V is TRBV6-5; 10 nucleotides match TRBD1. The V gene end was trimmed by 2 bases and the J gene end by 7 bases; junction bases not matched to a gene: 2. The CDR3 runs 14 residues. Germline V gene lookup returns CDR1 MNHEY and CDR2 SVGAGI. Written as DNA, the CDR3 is TGTGCCAGCAGTTACAGACAGGGGGCGAACACCATATATTTT. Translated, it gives CASSYRQGANTIYF.

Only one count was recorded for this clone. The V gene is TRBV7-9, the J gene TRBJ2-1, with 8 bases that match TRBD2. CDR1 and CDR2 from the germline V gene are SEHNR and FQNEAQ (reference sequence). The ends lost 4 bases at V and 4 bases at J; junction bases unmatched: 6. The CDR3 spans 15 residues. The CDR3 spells CASSYTSGPYNEQFF. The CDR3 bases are TGTGCCAGCAGCTATACTAGCGGACCTTACAATGAGCAGTTCTTC.